A single sample is the source of the 11 T cell receptor beta chains below, sequenced in a study of shared T cell receptors in the human thymus. Only in-frame clones appear in the TCRdb table, and some are missing; sequencing was by immunoSEQ multiplex PCR. The sample lists roughly 410,000 clones, about 95% occurring once. Source material: thymocytes. The receptors originated from a human donor.

This chain joins TRBV6-1 and TRBJ2-7; 8 nucleotides match TRBD1. Germline lookup yields CDR1 MNHNS and CDR2 SASEGT. The CDR3 sequence is 15 residues long. V trimming: 2 bases; J trimming: 6 bases; junction bases outside the gene matches: 9. The DNA for the CDR3 is TGTGCCAGCAGTGAACAGGGGCAGGGGGCTGGCGAGCAGTACTTC. This codes for CASSEQGQGAGEQYF.

This clone was detected once. The chain is built from TRBV5-1 and TRBJ1-1; D not resolved. The V gene lost 5 bases and the J gene lost 4 bases, with 6 bases spanning the gap. This CDR3 has 11 residues. The germline V gene encodes CDR1 SGHRS and CDR2 YFSETQ. The CDR3 DNA sequence: TGCGCCAGCAGGGGAGGCACTGAAGCTTTCTTT. Its translation is CASRGGTEAFF.

V and J are TRBV5-1 and TRBJ2-6, with D perhaps matching TRBD1 (5 bases). Germline V lookup: CDR1 SGHRS, CDR2 YFSETQ. The CDR3 sequence is 15 residues long. The germline V and J ends were trimmed by 0 bases and 8 bases, with 12 bases remaining between them. CDR3 bases: TGCGCCAGCAGCTTGGTAGCAGGGTGGTCCAACGTCCTGACTTTC. Translating gives CASSLVAGWSNVLTF.

CDR3 protein: CASSQEGGNTEAFF. The CDR3 bases are TGTGCCAGCAGCCAAGAGGGCGGGAACACTGAAGCTTTCTTT. The V and J genes are TRBV14 and TRBJ1-1, with no clear D. CDR3 length: 14 amino acids. Looked up from germline, CDR1 is SGHDN and CDR2 is FVKESK. Between the trimmed V and J ends, which lost 0 bases and 1 base, there was a span of 6 bases.

The DNA for the CDR3 is TGCGCCAGCCAAACAGGGTCCCGATTCTACGAGCAGTACTTC. Translated, it gives CASQTGSRFYEQYF. This rearrangement joins TRBV4-3 to TRBJ2-7; D is perhaps TRBD1 (6 bases). The CDR3 runs 14 residues. The V end lost 8 bases, the J end lost 3 bases, and 17 bases lay between the germline ends. Germline V gene sequence: CDR1 LGHNA, CDR2 YSLEER.

The chain links TRBV10-3 to TRBJ2-7, with 13 bases that match TRBD2. Germline V lookup: CDR1 ENHRY, CDR2 SYGVKD. J lost 0 bases, V lost 10 bases, and 18 bases had no gene match. The CDR3 runs to 19 residues. This CDR3 is CATWGGAERTSGSSYEQYF. As DNA, the CDR3 is TGTGCCACCTGGGGCGGGGCAGAAAGGACTAGCGGGAGCTCCTACGAGCAGTACTTC.

The J gene is TRBJ1-5, the V gene TRBV28; a weak D match, TRBD1 (6 bases). V dropped 6 bases and J dropped 1 base, with 25 bases sitting between them. The CDR3 length is 19 residues. The germline CDR1 and CDR2 sequences are MDHEN and SYDVKM. CDR3 in amino acids: CASRPARDILTSSNQPQHF. CDR3 in DNA: TGTGCCAGCAGACCTGCACGGGACATATTAACGTCGAGCAATCAGCCCCAGCATTTT. Complete variable domain (other parts from reference TRBV28 and TRBJ1-5): DVKVTQSSRYLVKRTGEKVFLECVQDMDHENMFWYRQDPGLGLRLIYFSYDVKMKEKGDIPEGYSVSREKKERFSLILESASTNQTSMYLCASRPARDILTSSNQPQHFGDGTRLSIL.

This clone has only a few counts. The chain recombines TRBV5-4 with TRBJ2-7; a weak D match, TRBD2 (5 bases). The CDR3 length is 15 residues. With 4 bases removed from V and 2 bases from J, the gap between germline ends came to 16 bases. Germline V gene data show CDR1 as SGHNT and CDR2 as YYREEE (reference sequence). For the CDR3, the DNA is TGTGCCAGCAGCGTGTCAGCGGCAGGTGCCTACGAGCAGTACTTC. This translates into CASSVSAAGAYEQYF.

The rearrangement uses TRBV6-5 and TRBJ2-7, with TRBD1 as a possible D gene (6 bases). The V end was cut by 0 bases, the J end by 7 bases, with 19 bases between. Germline V gene sequence: CDR1 MNHEY, CDR2 SVGAGI. This CDR3 is built from 16 residues. The CDR3 DNA is TGTGCCAGCAGTTACTCGGGGGACACAGAACTGAGGGAGCAGTACTTC. Translating it yields CASSYSGDTELREQYF.

V usage is TRBV18 and J usage is TRBJ2-1; 8 nucleotides match TRBD2. Germline V gives CDR1 KGHSH, CDR2 LQKENI. The CDR3 has 20 residues. V shed 3 bases, J shed 4 bases, and the junction held 20 bases outside the gene matches. Here the CDR3 DNA reads TGTGCCAGCTCACCTCCGGACCCTAGGACTAGCTGGCCAGGGTACAATGAGCAGTTCTTC. It translates to CASSPPDPRTSWPGYNEQFF.

V gene TRBV21-1 combines with J gene TRBJ2-5; TRBD2 is taken as the D call from the table, unchecked against the DNA. TRBV21-1 represents a pseudogene. The length of the CDR3 is 15 residues. In DNA, the CDR3 is TGTGCCAGCAGACCGGGACTAGCGGGAGGGGAGACCCAGTACTTC. Translating it yields CASRPGLAGGETQYF.